This T cell receptor beta chain was sequenced in a study of T cells in Graves' hyperthyroidism and ophthalmopathy. Worth noting for this clonotype: The antigen is not known.

Germline CDR1 reads MDHEN; CDR2 reads SYDVKM. The CDR3 is made up of 15 amino acids. Trimming removed 3 bases from V and 3 bases from J; junction bases left unmatched: 4. Patients were excluded for uncontrolled infection, other autoimmune disease, pregnancy or lactation. The PBMCs studied were ones that came from about 10 ml fresh peripheral blood. Amplified regions were TCR beta CDR3 sequences from RNA transcripts. First-round RT-PCR targeting the TCR CDR3 was performed with the HTBI primer set. MiXCR, run by TCRdb on the multiplex PCR reads, gives a single entry per CDR3 protein. The profile shows 380,000 or so distinct CDR3 sequences, 13% of them singletons. Study-level points and caveats: The model foresaw ophthalmopathy a median around seven months prior to onset. The blood repertoire included most of the expanded thyroid clonotypes above 0.001.

The source material was blood. The V gene is TRBV28, the J gene TRBJ2-3, with 9 positions matching TRBD1. The source of this sequence is a young man with Graves' hyperthyroidism that later progressed to Graves' ophthalmopathy. CDR3 loop: CASSLEDRGTDTQYF. The CDR3 coding sequence is TGTGCCAGCAGTTTGGAGGACAGGGGAACAGATACGCAGTATTTT. The whole variable domain, remainder taken from reference TRBV28 and TRBJ2-3, is DVKVTQSSRYLVKRTGEKVFLECVQDMDHENMFWYRQDPGLGLRLIYFSYDVKMKEKGDIPEGYSVSREKKERFSLILESASTNQTSMYLCASSLEDRGTDTQYFGPGTRLTVL.